The clone carrying this T cell receptor (beta chain) has just a few counts. TCRdb passed the RT-PCR reads through MiXCR, listing each CDR3 protein once. Here the sample spans about 680,000 distinct CDR3 sequences, about 14% being singletons. The germline V gene has CDR1 DFQATT and CDR2 SNEGSKA (reference sequence). The CDR3 covers 11 residues. The V gene lost 3 bases and the J gene lost 15 bases, with 12 bases spanning the gap. The sequencing sample was made of memory CD4+ T cells from blood. J is TRBJ1-6 and V is TRBV20-1, with D uncertain. The source is a female donor in good health, serving as a healthy control. CDR3 coding DNA: TGCAGTGCTAGGTGGGGTAGGCGCCTCCACTTT. Translated: CSARWGRRLHF.